This record covers a single TCR beta chain. The sample holds a few counts of this clone. Its antigen is currently not known. The input lacks base qualities; no much larger clone sits a single base away. This sample is drawn from a study of cytomegalovirus exposure and HLA in healthy donors (dated by TCRdb to 2016 to 2017). Broadly, across the study: In an earlier analysis of under 750 of the donors, 276 Gb of sequence data and about 110 million unique TCR beta sequences from about 179 million T cells were reported. Besides the first cohort of roughly 700 subjects, a separate validation cohort made up of some 110 different subjects was used. To predict cytomegalovirus infection status, the study combined high-throughput TCR immunosequencing, statistical association of individual TCRs with disease status, and machine learning. Of the approximately 400 genotyped donors, more than 75% were placed in the genetic ancestry cluster associated with self-reported Caucasian donors. Across approximately 400 genotyped donors of the cohort, an average of about 220,000 unique TCR beta nucleotide sequences per donor were sequenced, and 15% to 20% of those sequences were non-productive. Both class I and class II loci were covered by HLA typing, at four-digit resolution. The aim of the study was to test whether cataloging public T cell receptors could identify signatures of past pathogen exposure. A handful of DR-DQ haplotypes were handled as single units for association and clustering because linkage in the cohort was strong. In the later analysis, no new phenotypic data were used to find candidate immune exposures; instead, reliance was placed on TCR beta sequences and their occurrence across donors. Genome-wide SNP genotypes for about 55% of the roughly 670 donors were used in a later genetic analysis, which treated that subset as a discovery cohort. Donor age, sex, ethnicity and CMV serostatus were collected together with the repertoire data. An earlier analysis of about 620 of the donors applied high-throughput TCR beta sequencing to assess whether each TCR beta V gene segment acted as functional or pseudogenic. The T cell repertoires of 670 or so subjects were profiled by immunosequencing and related to cytomegalovirus serostatus. An early release covering some 640 HLA-typed donors comprised around 300 gigabases of sequencing data and roughly 86 million unique TCR sequences. The number of typed donors differed by locus: roughly 629-640 for A, B, C, DRB1 and DQB1; some 540 for DQA1; approximately 600 for DPA1; and about 470 for DPB1. To study patterns of TCR occurrence, a later analysis re-analyzed previously published TCR beta repertoires from several hundred donors and added high-resolution HLA genotyping. Every repertoire in the discovery cohort had been generated on one and the same sequencing platform. The paper as a whole reports these results and caveats: According to a later analysis, most CMV-associated TCR beta chains appeared to be HLA-restricted, and the HLA associations seemed to be driven largely by CMV exposure. A further reported finding was that TCR beta sequences accurately predicted the HLA-A and HLA-B alleles for most subjects in the first cohort. Three of the identified cytomegalovirus-associated TCR beta chains were confirmed in vitro to be specific for cytomegalovirus antigens. In a later analysis, HLA-associated TCR beta chains showed more clonal expansion and lower generation probabilities than non-associated chains that were equally common. Broadly in line with IMGT annotations, most TCR beta V segments showed up in productive rearrangements about 87% or about 30% of the time in an earlier analysis of roughly 590 of the donors. Some IMGT-functional V segments, including TRBV6-2 and TRBV6-3, could not be told apart with the 87-base-pair reads, so those segments were excluded. Most TCR sequences were seen in very few donors, while some public TCRs were found in many individuals. An association between a missense DCLRE1C variant and V-gene and J-gene trimming of TCR beta chains was found in a later genetic analysis and replicated in an independent cohort. Roughly uniform sequencing depth across donors was assumed in presence/absence analyses, although this assumption may not hold. Compared with the 666-donor mean, donors in an Asian-associated ancestry cluster had fewer N-insertions in productive TCRs, according to a later genetic analysis. Immune exposure information for the cohort was limited to CMV serostatus. Linkage disequilibrium might explain the correlated functional status among segregating V segments, but an unknown experimental factor could not be ruled out. Only TCR beta chains were sequenced in this cohort, and the absence of alpha or paired-chain data limited detectable features. A group of highly shared sequence variants was considered likely to be a technical artifact of the sequencing pipeline. In a later analysis, the rate of TCR association differed among HLA loci, with DRB1 alleles having the most associated TCRs and HLA-C alleles having the fewest. Several of the top co-occurrence clusters appeared to be linked to parvovirus B19, influenza, CMV and Epstein-Barr virus, according to a later analysis. At a false discovery rate of 0.05, a later analysis linked 16,951 TCR beta sequences to specific HLA alleles. Because counts were too low, roughly 18 rarely observed V segments, including chromosome 9 orphons, were left out of the earlier analysis of approximately 500 of the donors. The classifier was reported to diagnose cytomegalovirus status with high specificity and sensitivity in both the original and validation cohorts. Because HLA typing was missing for some donors at each locus, association tests included only the typed subset. A total of about 150 TCR beta chains were listed by the study as associated with cytomegalovirus. Strong co-occurrence of HLA alleles, especially DR and DQ, made assigning TCR associations to individual alleles difficult. According to the authors, the approach could potentially be generalized to other disease states and immunological phenotypes.

The germline V and J ends show losses of 3 bases and 2 bases respectively, and no gene match explains 1 base of the junction. CDR3 length: 14 amino acids, cysteine to phenylalanine. Just the 42-base CDR3 DNA is kept, in frame starting at base 1. Reading the germline V gene gives CDR1 KGHSH and CDR2 LQKENI. The cohort was made up of approximately 670 healthy bone marrow donors. At the time of sampling, all cohort members were nominally healthy, though unrecorded immune exposures were likely present. The donor was CMV seropositive and was included in the group of 250 to 300 seropositive cohort members. Each donor provided a peripheral blood sample, and peripheral blood mononuclear cells were used for TCR beta sequencing. Genomic DNA was extracted from the blood cell samples with the Qiagen DNeasy Blood Extraction Kit. Libraries were prepared through the immunoSEQ multiplex PCR assay. A mixture of 60 forward primers for TCR Vbeta segments and 13 reverse primers for TCR Jbeta segments was used in the multiplex PCR. The CDR3 region of rearranged TCR beta genes was amplified from genomic DNA by a multiplex PCR assay. Amplified TCR beta libraries were sequenced as 87-base-pair reads on the Illumina HiSeq System. The study's processing was this. A later analysis tallied about 77 million unique TCR beta chains across the 666 repertoires, and about 10 million of those chains were shared by two or more donors. To remove PCR and sequencing errors, raw reads were error-corrected and collapsed into unique sequences using a nearest-neighbor algorithm that merged closely related sequences. To assign V, D and J gene segments, CDR3 sequences were aligned to IMGT reference sequences. For a sequence to be retained, at least a six-nucleotide match to both a V gene segment and a J gene segment was required. Rearrangements were called productive when the CDR3 lacked stop codons and stayed in frame with V and J; all others were non-productive. Following IMGT convention, CDR3 was defined as the stretch from the second conserved V-encoded cysteine to the conserved J-encoded phenylalanine. Sequences without an unambiguous match to a single V gene segment were excluded from the earlier analysis of 450 to 650 of the donors. An earlier analysis of approximately 590 of the donors called V segments functional above 56.7% productive rearrangements and segregating when the between-donor standard deviation exceeded 5%. To diagnose cytomegalovirus status from the catalog of TCR beta chain sequences, a statistical classification framework was built. V and J gene assignment, in a later analysis, came from comparing TCR nucleotide sequences with IMGT/GENE-DB human TR gene sequences. A later analysis assigned CDR3 sequences and most-parsimonious VDJ recombination scenarios with the TCRdist pipeline. A later analysis defined each TCR beta chain by its CDR3 amino acid sequence plus V-gene family, and excluded reads lacking a unique V-gene family. In a later analysis, 450 to 600 highly shared, low-generation-probability nucleotide sequences were removed to address suspected cross-contamination and a sequencing artifact. In a later analysis, a clonal expansion index was calculated for each public chain from normalized within-repertoire ranks of inferred template counts. Generation probabilities in a later analysis came from a VDJ recombination model fitted to out-of-frame rearrangements, and those results were checked against IGoR. In a later analysis, TCR-TCR, TCR-HLA and TCR-CMV co-occurrence was scored with hypergeometric tests, and a repertoire-size bias correction was applied to TCR pairs. False discovery rates were estimated in a later analysis by permuting HLA or CMV assignments 20 times. In a later analysis, co-occurring TCRs were grouped using DBSCAN, and TCRdist sequence similarity was added for clustering within HLA-allele-positive subsets. Repertoires with fewer than 30,000 or more than 120,000 public chains, plus five repertoires with anomalous nucleotide sharing, were excluded from co-occurrence clustering. Drawn from immuneACCESS, this table holds only the in-frame rearrangements with V and J called that TCRdb kept. Clones are partly lost; checked studies trace under half to an unresolved V gene and leave the rest unexplained. V and J calls and clone size come straight from that table; D and trimming were deduced from the DNA. The sample has 100,000 to 150,000 clones on record, 8.5% to 9% of them singletons. The ten largest account for 5.5% to 7.5% of the sample.

The clonotype comes from a woman between 35 and 50 years old in good health and CMV-seropositive. The chain uses TRBV18 and TRBJ1-2, and TRBD1 matches 9 of the central bases. Sequenced: PBMCs. The DNA sequence follows: TGTGCCAGCTCACCCGGGACAGGGAACTATGGCTACACCTTC. It translates as CASSPGTGNYGYTF. Supplemented by the reference TRBV18 and TRBJ1-2 proteins around the CDR3, the complete variable domain is NAGVMQNPRHLVRRRGQEARLRCSPMKGHSHVYWYRQLPEEGLKFMVYLQKENIIDESGMPKERFSAEFPKEGPSILRIQQVVRGDSAAYFCASSPGTGNYGYTFGSGTRLTVV.